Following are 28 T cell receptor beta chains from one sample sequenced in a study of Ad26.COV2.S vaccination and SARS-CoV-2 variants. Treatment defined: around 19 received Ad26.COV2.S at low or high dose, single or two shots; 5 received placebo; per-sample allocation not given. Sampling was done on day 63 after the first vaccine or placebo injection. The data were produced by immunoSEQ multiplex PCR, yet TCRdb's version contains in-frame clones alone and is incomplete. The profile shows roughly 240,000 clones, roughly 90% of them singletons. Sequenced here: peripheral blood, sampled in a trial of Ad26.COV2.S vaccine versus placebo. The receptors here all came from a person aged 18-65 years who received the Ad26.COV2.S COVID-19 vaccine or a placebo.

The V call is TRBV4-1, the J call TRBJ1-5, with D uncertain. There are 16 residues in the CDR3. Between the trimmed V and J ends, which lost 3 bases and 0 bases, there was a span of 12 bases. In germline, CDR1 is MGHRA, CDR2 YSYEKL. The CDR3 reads CASSHRAGNSNQPQHF. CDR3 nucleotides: TGCGCCAGCAGCCATCGAGCTGGGAATAGCAATCAGCCCCAGCATTTT.

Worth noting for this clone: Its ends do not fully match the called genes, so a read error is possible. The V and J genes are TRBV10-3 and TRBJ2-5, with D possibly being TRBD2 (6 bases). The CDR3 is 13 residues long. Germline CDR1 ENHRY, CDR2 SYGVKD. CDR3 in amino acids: CAISAGGQESQYF. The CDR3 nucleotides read TGTGCCATCTCAGCGGGTGGCCAAGAGTCCCAGTACTTC.

The CDR3 protein is CSASRQGAYGYTF. As DNA, the CDR3 is TGCAGTGCTAGTCGACAGGGGGCGTATGGCTACACCTTC. V usage is TRBV20-1 and J usage is TRBJ1-2; 10 nucleotides match TRBD1. The CDR3 has 13 amino acids. The ends lost 3 bases at V and 5 bases at J; junction bases unmatched: 3. Germline CDR1 and CDR2: DFQATT and SNEGSKA (reference sequence).

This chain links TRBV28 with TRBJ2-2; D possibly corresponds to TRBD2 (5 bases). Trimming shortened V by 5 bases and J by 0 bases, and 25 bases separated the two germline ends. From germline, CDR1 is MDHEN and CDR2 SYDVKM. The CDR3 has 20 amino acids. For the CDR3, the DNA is TGTGCCAGCAGTGTAGGCCAAGGTAGCGCGGTCCATGCGAACACCGGGGAGCTGTTTTTT. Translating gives CASSVGQGSAVHANTGELFF.

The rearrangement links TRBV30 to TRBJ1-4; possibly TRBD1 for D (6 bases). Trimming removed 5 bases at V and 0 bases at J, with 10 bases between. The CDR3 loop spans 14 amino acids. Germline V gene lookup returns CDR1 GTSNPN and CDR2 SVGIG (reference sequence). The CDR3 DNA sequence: TGTGCCTGGGGCAGGGGTGCAACTAATGAAAAACTGTTTTTT. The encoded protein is CAWGRGATNEKLFF.

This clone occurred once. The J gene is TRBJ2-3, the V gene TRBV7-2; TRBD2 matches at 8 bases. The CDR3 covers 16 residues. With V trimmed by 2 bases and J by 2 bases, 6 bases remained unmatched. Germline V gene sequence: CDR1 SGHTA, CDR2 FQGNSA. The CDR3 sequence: CASSLRLAGNTDTQYF. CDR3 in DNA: TGTGCCAGCAGCTTAAGGCTAGCGGGCAACACAGATACGCAGTATTTT.

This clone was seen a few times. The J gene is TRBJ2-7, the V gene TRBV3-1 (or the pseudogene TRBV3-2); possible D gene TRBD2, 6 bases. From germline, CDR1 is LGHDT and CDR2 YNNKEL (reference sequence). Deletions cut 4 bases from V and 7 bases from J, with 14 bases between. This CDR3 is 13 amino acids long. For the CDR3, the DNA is TGTGCCAGCAGCCGGCGCGGGATTACGGAGCAGTACTTC. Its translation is CASSRRGITEQYF.

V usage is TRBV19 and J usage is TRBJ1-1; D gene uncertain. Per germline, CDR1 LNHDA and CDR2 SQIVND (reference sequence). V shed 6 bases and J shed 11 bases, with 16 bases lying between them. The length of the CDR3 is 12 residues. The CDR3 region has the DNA TGTGCCAGTAGACCCGGACTAGGGCTTGCTTTCTTT. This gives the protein CASRPGLGLAFF.

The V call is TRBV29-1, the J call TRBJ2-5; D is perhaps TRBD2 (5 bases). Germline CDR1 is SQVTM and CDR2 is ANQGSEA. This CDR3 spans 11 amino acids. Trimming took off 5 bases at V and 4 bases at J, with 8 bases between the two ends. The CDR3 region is CSVLEGETQYF. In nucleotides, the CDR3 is TGCAGCGTTCTCGAGGGAGAGACCCAGTACTTC.

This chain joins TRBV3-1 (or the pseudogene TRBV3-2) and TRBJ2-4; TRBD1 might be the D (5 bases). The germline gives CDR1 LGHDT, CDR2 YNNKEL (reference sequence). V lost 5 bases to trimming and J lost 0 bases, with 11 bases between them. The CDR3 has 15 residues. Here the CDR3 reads CASSSRQLAKNIQYF. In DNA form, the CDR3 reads TGTGCCAGCAGCTCCCGACAGCTAGCCAAAAACATTCAGTACTTC.

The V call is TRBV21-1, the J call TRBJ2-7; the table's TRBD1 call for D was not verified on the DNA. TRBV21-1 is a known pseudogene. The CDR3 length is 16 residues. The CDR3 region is CASSKDPKAGSYEQYF. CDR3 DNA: TGTGCCAGCAGCAAAGACCCCAAGGCAGGATCCTACGAGCAGTACTTC.

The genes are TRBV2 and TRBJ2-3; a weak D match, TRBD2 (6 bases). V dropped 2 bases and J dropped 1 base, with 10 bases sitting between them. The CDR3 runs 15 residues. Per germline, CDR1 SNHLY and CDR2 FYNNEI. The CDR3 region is CASSEWASGTDTQYF. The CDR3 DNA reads TGTGCCAGCAGTGAATGGGCTAGCGGCACAGATACGCAGTATTTT.

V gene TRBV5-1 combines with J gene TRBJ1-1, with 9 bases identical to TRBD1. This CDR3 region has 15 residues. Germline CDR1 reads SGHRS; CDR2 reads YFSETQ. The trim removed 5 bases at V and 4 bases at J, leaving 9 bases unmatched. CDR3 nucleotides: TGCGCCAGCAGGGCTACCTTACAGGGGGCCACTGAAGCTTTCTTT. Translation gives CASRATLQGATEAFF.

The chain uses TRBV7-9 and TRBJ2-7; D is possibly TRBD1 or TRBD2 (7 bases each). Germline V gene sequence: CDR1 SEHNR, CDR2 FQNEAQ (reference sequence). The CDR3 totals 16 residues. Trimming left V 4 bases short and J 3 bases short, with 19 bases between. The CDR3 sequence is CASSSSNQGGNYEQYF. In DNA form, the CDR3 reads TGTGCCAGCAGCTCCAGCAATCAGGGGGGGAACTACGAGCAGTACTTC.

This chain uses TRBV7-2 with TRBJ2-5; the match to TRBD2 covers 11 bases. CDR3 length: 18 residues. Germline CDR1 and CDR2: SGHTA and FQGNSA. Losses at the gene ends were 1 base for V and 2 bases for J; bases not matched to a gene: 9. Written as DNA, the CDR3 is TGTGCCAGCAGCTTAGTTTCCTCGACTAGCGGGGTACAAGAGACCCAGTACTTC. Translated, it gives CASSLVSSTSGVQETQYF.

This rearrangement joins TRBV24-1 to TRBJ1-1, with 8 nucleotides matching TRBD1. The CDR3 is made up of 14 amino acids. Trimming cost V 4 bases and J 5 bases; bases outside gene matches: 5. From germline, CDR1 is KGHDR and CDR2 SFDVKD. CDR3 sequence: CATSESGGATEAFF. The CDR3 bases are TGTGCCACCAGTGAGTCAGGGGGCGCGACTGAAGCTTTCTTT.

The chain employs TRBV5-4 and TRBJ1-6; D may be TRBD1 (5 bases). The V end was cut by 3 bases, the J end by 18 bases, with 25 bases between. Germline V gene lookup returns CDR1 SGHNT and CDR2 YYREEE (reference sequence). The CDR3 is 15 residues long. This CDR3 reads CASSSGAARTSSPHF. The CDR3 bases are TGTGCCAGCAGCTCTGGGGCGGCCAGAACTTCTTCACCCCACTTT.

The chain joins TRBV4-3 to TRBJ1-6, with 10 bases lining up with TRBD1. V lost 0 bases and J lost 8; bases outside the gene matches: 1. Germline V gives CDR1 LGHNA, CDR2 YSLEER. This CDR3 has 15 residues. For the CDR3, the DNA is TGCGCCAGCAGCCAAGATGGACAGGGGGATTCACCCCTCCACTTT. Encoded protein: CASSQDGQGDSPLHF.

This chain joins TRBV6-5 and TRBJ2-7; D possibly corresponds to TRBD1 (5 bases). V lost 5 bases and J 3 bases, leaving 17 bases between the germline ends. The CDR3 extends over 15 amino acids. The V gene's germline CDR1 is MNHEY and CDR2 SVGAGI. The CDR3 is CASSLQGPLGYEQYF. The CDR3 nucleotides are TGTGCCAGCAGTCTCCAGGGCCCGCTAGGCTACGAGCAGTACTTC.

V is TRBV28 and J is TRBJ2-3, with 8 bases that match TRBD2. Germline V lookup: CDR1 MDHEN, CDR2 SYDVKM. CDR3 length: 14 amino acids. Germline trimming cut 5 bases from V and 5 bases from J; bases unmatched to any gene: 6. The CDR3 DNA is TGTGCCAGCAGTCCGGGGGGGGCAAGAGATACGCAGTATTTT. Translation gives CASSPGGARDTQYF.

The CDR3 sequence is CASSSGHLNPYEQYF. In DNA form, the CDR3 reads TGTGCCAGCAGTTCGGGACACCTAAACCCCTACGAGCAGTACTTC. This chain connects TRBV7-9 to TRBJ2-7; weak D call: TRBD1 (6 bases). V lost 6 bases and J lost 2, with 17 bases in between. CDR3 size: 15 residues. In germline, CDR1 is SEHNR, CDR2 FQNEAQ (reference sequence). Complete variable domain (other parts from reference TRBV7-9 and TRBJ2-7): DTGVSQNPRHKITKRGQNVTFRCDPISEHNRLYWYRQTLGQGPEFLTYFQNEAQLEKSRLLSDRFSAERPKGSFSTLEIQRTEQGDSAMYLCASSSGHLNPYEQYFGPGTRLTVT.

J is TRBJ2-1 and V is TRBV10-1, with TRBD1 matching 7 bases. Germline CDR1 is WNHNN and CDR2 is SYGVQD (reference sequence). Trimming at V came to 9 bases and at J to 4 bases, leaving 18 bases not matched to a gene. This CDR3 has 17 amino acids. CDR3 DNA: TGCGCCAGGGGGACAGATAAACCTCTAAGTGGGTACAATGAGCAGTTCTTC. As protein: CARGTDKPLSGYNEQFF.

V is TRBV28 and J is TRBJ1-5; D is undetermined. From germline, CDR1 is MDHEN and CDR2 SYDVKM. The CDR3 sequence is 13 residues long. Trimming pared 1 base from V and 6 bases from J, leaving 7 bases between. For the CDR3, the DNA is TGTGCCAGCAGTTTATTGGGTCCTCAGCCCCAGCATTTT. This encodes CASSLLGPQPQHF.

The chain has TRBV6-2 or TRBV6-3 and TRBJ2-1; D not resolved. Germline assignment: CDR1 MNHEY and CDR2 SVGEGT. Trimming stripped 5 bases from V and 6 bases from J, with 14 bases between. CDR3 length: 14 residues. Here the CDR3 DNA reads TGTGCCAGCAGTCATATCAACTCGGGCAATGAGCAGTTCTTC. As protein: CASSHINSGNEQFF.

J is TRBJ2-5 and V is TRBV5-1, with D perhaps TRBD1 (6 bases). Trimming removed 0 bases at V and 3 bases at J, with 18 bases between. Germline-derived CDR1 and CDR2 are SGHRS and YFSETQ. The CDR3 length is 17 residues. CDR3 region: CASSLGQANRWEETQYF. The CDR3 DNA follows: TGCGCCAGCAGCTTGGGACAGGCCAATAGGTGGGAAGAGACCCAGTACTTC.

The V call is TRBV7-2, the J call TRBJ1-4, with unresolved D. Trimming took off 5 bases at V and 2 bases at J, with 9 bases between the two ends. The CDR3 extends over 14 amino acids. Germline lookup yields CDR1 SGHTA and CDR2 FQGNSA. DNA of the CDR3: TGTGCCAGCAGCCTACGGAGGACTAATGAAAAACTGTTTTTT. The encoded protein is CASSLRRTNEKLFF.

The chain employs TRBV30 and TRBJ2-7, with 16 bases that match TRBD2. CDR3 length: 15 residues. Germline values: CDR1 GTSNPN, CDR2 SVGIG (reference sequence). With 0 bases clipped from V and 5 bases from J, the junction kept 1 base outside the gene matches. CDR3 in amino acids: CAWSVGTSGRDEQYF. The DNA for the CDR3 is TGTGCCTGGAGTGTAGGGACTAGCGGGAGGGACGAGCAGTACTTC.

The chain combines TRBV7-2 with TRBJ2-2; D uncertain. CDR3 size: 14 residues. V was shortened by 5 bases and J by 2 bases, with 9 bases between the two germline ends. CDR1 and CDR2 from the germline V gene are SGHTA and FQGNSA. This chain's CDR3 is CASSPKTNTGELFF. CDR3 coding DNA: TGTGCCAGCAGCCCTAAGACAAACACCGGGGAGCTGTTTTTT.